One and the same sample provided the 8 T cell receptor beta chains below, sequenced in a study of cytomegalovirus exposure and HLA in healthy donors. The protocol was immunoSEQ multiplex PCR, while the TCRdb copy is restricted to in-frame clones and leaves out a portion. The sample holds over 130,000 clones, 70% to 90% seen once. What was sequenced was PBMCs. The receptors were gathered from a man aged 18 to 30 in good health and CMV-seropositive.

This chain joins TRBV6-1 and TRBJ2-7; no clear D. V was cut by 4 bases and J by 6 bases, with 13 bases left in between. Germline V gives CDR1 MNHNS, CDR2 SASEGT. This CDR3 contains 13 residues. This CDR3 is CASSVMGGGEQYF. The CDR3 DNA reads TGTGCCAGCAGTGTGATGGGTGGCGGCGAGCAGTACTTC.

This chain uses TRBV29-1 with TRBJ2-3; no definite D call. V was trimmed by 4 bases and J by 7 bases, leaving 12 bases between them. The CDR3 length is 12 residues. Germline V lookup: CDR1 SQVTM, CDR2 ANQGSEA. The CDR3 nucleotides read TGCAGCGTTGCGGCAGACACGTATACGCAGTATTTT. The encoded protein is CSVAADTYTQYF.

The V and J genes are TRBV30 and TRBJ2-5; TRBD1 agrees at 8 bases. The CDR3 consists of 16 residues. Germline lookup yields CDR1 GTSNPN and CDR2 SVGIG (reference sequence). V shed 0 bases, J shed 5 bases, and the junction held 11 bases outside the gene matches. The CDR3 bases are TGTGCCTGGAGTGTAAGTTATGCCAGGGGGCAGGAGACCCAGTACTTC. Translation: CAWSVSYARGQETQYF.

CDR3 protein: CASSPGTGELYEQYF. CDR3 bases: TGTGCCAGCAGCCCAGGGACAGGGGAGTTGTACGAGCAGTACTTC. This sequence joins TRBV5-6 and TRBJ2-7; 10 bases are shared with TRBD1. V shed 4 bases, J shed 4 bases, and the junction held 8 bases outside the gene matches. The CDR3 is made up of 15 amino acids. Germline lookup yields CDR1 SGHDT and CDR2 YYEEEE.

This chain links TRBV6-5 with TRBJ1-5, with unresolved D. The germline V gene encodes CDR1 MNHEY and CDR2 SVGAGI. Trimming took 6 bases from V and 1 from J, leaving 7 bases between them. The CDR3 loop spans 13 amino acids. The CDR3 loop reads CASSFGSNQPQHF. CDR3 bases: TGTGCCAGCAGCTTTGGCAGCAATCAGCCCCAGCATTTT.

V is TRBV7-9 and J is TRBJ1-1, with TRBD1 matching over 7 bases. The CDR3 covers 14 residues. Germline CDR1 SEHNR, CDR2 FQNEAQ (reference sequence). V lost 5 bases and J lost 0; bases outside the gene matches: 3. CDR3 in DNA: TGTGCCAGCAGCGAGGGACAGATGAACACTGAAGCTTTCTTT. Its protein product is CASSEGQMNTEAFF.

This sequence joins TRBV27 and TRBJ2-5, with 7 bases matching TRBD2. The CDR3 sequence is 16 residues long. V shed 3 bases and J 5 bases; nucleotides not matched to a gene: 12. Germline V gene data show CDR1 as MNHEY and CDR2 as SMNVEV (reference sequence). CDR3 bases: TGTGCCAGCAGTTTGCGCGGACTCACTAGCGTGGAGACCCAGTACTTC. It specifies CASSLRGLTSVETQYF.

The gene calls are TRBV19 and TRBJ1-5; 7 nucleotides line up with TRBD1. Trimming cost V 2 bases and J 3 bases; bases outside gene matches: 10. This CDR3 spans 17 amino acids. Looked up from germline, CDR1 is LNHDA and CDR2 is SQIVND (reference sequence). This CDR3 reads CASSIKGAGILNQPQHF. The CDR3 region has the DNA TGTGCCAGTAGTATAAAGGGGGCAGGGATCCTCAATCAGCCCCAGCATTTT.